A single sample gave rise to the 26 T cell receptor beta chains below, sequenced in a study of OX40 agonist ivuxolimab in advanced cancers. TCRdb keeps only in-frame clones here, not all; method: immunoSEQ multiplex PCR. This sample has 90,000 to 95,000 clones, with less than 90% found just once. Sequenced material: CD4+ or CD8+ T cells sorted from blood, taken in a trial of the OX40 agonist ivuxolimab. The receptors come from an adult with an advanced solid tumor such as melanoma, head and neck, liver or kidney cancer.

The chain is built from TRBV6-6 and TRBJ1-3; a possible D gene is TRBD1 (6 bases). The CDR3 contains 14 residues. Germline V gene lookup returns CDR1 MNHNY and CDR2 SVGAGI (reference sequence). The V end was cut by 6 bases, the J end by 4 bases, with 13 bases between. The CDR3 DNA follows: TGTGCCAGCAGACCTACAGGGACGGGAAACACCATATATTTT. Protein product: CASRPTGTGNTIYF.

The rearrangement joins TRBV27 to TRBJ2-6, with D unresolved. The CDR3 totals 16 residues. CDR1 is MNHEY, CDR2 SMNVEV, per germline (reference sequence). Trimming took 5 bases from V and 2 from J, leaving 13 bases between them. CDR3 in amino acids: CASSTGRAAGANVLTF. The CDR3 coding sequence is TGTGCCAGCAGTACCGGTCGGGCAGCTGGGGCCAACGTCCTGACTTTC.

The CDR3 DNA reads TGCGCCAGCACTCTAGCGGGGGGCACAGATACGCAGTATTTT. Translated, it gives CASTLAGGTDTQYF. V usage is TRBV10-2 and J usage is TRBJ2-3, with 10 bases fitting TRBD2. This CDR3 region has 14 residues. Germline CDR1 reads WSHSY; CDR2 reads SAAADI. V was clipped by 7 bases and J by 1 base; unmatched bases: 2.

This clone has just one count. V gene TRBV5-1 combines with J gene TRBJ2-3, with TRBD2 matching 13 bases. V lost 5 bases and J lost 4; bases outside the gene matches: 7. Germline lookup yields CDR1 SGHRS and CDR2 YFSETQ. The CDR3 has 16 residues. The CDR3 reads CASRMTSGGIPDTQYF. CDR3 bases: TGCGCCAGCAGGATGACTAGCGGGGGGATCCCAGATACGCAGTATTTT.

This rearrangement joins TRBV16 to TRBJ1-6; TRBD1 matches 8 bases. Germline V lookup: CDR1 KGHSY, CDR2 FQNENV. The CDR3 consists of 14 residues. V was pared by 4 bases and J by 9 bases, with 5 bases of the junction left unmatched. The CDR3 loop is CASSPGTGTSPLHF. Written as DNA, the CDR3 is TGTGCCAGCAGCCCAGGGACAGGAACTTCACCCCTCCACTTT.

The gene calls are TRBV5-1 and TRBJ1-2, with D hard to call. This CDR3 has 14 amino acids. Germline V CDR1 and CDR2: SGHRS, YFSETQ. With 4 bases removed from V and 0 bases from J, the gap between germline ends came to 10 bases. CDR3 region: CASSKTEANYGYTF. The CDR3 coding sequence is TGCGCCAGCAGCAAAACAGAAGCTAACTATGGCTACACCTTC.

The chain carries TRBV6-1 and TRBJ1-1; no firm D call. Trimming removed 6 bases at V and 1 base at J, with 6 bases between. The CDR3 is 12 residues long. Germline CDR1 is MNHNS and CDR2 is SASEGT. The CDR3 spells CASRFGNTEAFF. The CDR3 DNA reads as TGTGCCAGCAGATTCGGGAACACTGAAGCTTTCTTT.

The chain carries TRBV5-1 and TRBJ1-2, with 12 bases lining up with TRBD1. Germline V gene sequence: CDR1 SGHRS, CDR2 YFSETQ. V shed 4 bases and J 8 bases; nucleotides not matched to a gene: 9. CDR3 length equals 15 residues. The CDR3 here is CASSNQGQGAGGYTF. CDR3 DNA sequence: TGCGCCAGCAGCAACCAGGGACAGGGGGCTGGGGGCTACACCTTC.

The rearrangement joins TRBV9 to TRBJ2-1; TRBD2 agrees at 11 bases. The CDR3 covers 15 residues. Unmatched junction bases numbered 5, after V lost 4 bases and J lost 5 bases. The germline V gene has CDR1 SGDLS and CDR2 YYNGEE. The CDR3 sequence: CASSQLAGADNEQFF. The CDR3 DNA reads as TGTGCCAGCAGCCAACTAGCGGGGGCCGACAATGAGCAGTTCTTC.

Written as DNA, the CDR3 is TGTGCCAGCAGTTTAGGGACAGGGGACACTGAAGCTTTCTTT. Translating gives CASSLGTGDTEAFF. The rearrangement links TRBV28 to TRBJ1-1; 10 bases are shared with TRBD1. Germline lookup yields CDR1 MDHEN and CDR2 SYDVKM. J lost 3 bases, V lost 2 bases, and 0 bases had no gene match. CDR3 length: 14 amino acids.

The chain links TRBV18 to TRBJ1-1; no clear D. Germline V gene lookup returns CDR1 KGHSH and CDR2 LQKENI. V lost 0 bases and J lost 2, with 7 bases in between. This CDR3 contains 14 residues. The CDR3 DNA reads TGTGCCAGCTCACCACCCTATAGTAACACTGAAGCTTTCTTT. Translated: CASSPPYSNTEAFF.

V is TRBV7-6 and J is TRBJ2-2; D not resolved. The germline V gene encodes CDR1 SGHVS and CDR2 FNYEAQ. Trimming pared 0 bases from V and 2 bases from J, leaving 7 bases between. This CDR3 comprises 15 residues. The CDR3 DNA follows: TGTGCCAGCAGCTTAGCGGGCGCTAACACCGGGGAGCTGTTTTTT. Amino acids: CASSLAGANTGELFF.

The chain carries TRBV4-3 and TRBJ2-2, with D tentatively TRBD1 (6 bases). Per germline, CDR1 LGHNA and CDR2 YSLEER. The CDR3 totals 16 residues. V was cut by 5 bases and J by 3 bases, with 16 bases left in between. In DNA, the CDR3 is TGCGCCAGCAGCGCCCAACAGGGCCCGGACACCGGGGAGCTGTTTTTT. Translated, it gives CASSAQQGPDTGELFF.

The gene calls are TRBV6-6 and TRBJ2-5, with 7 bases that match TRBD1. Germline V lookup: CDR1 MNHNY, CDR2 SVGAGI (reference sequence). The length of the CDR3 is 12 residues. V shed 8 bases, J shed 5 bases, and the junction held 5 bases outside the gene matches. CDR3 sequence (DNA): TGTGCCAGCTCCAGGGGGTCGGAGACCCAGTACTTC. This gives the protein CASSRGSETQYF.

The rearrangement uses TRBV29-1 and TRBJ2-5; D not resolved. Germline CDR1 and CDR2: SQVTM and ANQGSEA. V was clipped by 7 bases and J by 2 bases, with 8 bases between them. CDR3 length: 11 residues. CDR3 region: CSAAKQETQYF. In nucleotides, the CDR3 is TGCAGCGCCGCCAAGCAAGAGACCCAGTACTTC.

This clone is a singleton in its sample. V gene TRBV18 combines with J gene TRBJ2-5; D unclear. This CDR3 is built from 14 residues. V was cut by 2 bases and J by 1 base, with 8 bases left in between. CDR1 KGHSH and CDR2 LQKENI come from the germline V gene. CDR3 coding DNA: TGTGCCAGCTCACCAATGGCAGTCCAAGAGACCCAGTACTTC. Amino acids: CASSPMAVQETQYF.

The rearrangement uses TRBV4-2 and TRBJ2-5; tentatively, D is TRBD1 or TRBD2 (5 bases each). The V and J ends lost 4 bases and 5 bases respectively, with 17 bases between them. The CDR3 has 15 amino acids. Germline CDR1 reads LGHNA; CDR2 reads YNFKEQ. The CDR3 DNA sequence: TGTGCCAGCAGCCCCAGAGGGGATCCGCTTGAGACCCAGTACTTC. This sequence encodes CASSPRGDPLETQYF.

This clone was seen a few times. The rearrangement links TRBV9 to TRBJ2-1; no clear D gene. The germline V and J ends were trimmed by 4 bases and 5 bases, with 10 bases remaining between them. The CDR3 consists of 13 residues. Germline lookup yields CDR1 SGDLS and CDR2 YYNGEE. CDR3 coding DNA: TGTGCCAGCAGCCCTCGGTGGGACAATGAGCAGTTCTTC. Its translation is CASSPRWDNEQFF.

The V call is TRBV4-1, the J call TRBJ2-5; TRBD1 agrees at 7 bases. Germline V lookup: CDR1 MGHRA, CDR2 YSYEKL. The CDR3 has 16 residues. V lost 5 bases and J lost 2; bases outside the gene matches: 11. The CDR3 reads CASSFRFGTVQETQYF. CDR3 coding DNA: TGCGCCAGCAGCTTCCGGTTTGGGACAGTGCAAGAGACCCAGTACTTC.

This chain links TRBV6-6 with TRBJ1-1; no definite D call. The V gene lost 4 bases and the J gene lost 0 bases, with 3 bases spanning the gap. Germline CDR1 MNHNY, CDR2 SVGAGI (reference sequence). The CDR3 length is 12 residues. The CDR3 coding sequence is TGTGCCAGCAGTTCCATGAACACTGAAGCTTTCTTT. This gives the protein CASSSMNTEAFF.

V gene TRBV10-3 combines with J gene TRBJ1-1; possible D gene TRBD1, 5 bases. The CDR3 runs to 13 residues. Germline CDR1 ENHRY, CDR2 SYGVKD. Trimming shortened V by 11 bases and J by 1 base, and 14 bases separated the two germline ends. CDR3 sequence reads: CALRDPENTEAFF. In DNA form, the CDR3 reads TGTGCCCTCCGGGACCCAGAGAACACTGAAGCTTTCTTT.

This chain connects TRBV10-1 to TRBJ2-4; 7 bases align to TRBD2. Germline CDR1 is WNHNN and CDR2 is SYGVQD (reference sequence). The trim removed 7 bases at V and 2 bases at J, leaving 11 bases unmatched. The CDR3 consists of 16 residues. Here the CDR3 reads CASTVLARWPKNIQYF. In nucleotides, the CDR3 is TGCGCCAGCACCGTACTAGCGAGGTGGCCCAAAAACATTCAGTACTTC.

The chain recombines TRBV28 with TRBJ2-2; TRBD1 might be the D (5 bases). Germline assignment: CDR1 MDHEN and CDR2 SYDVKM. The CDR3 consists of 16 residues. V was shortened by 5 bases and J by 0 bases, with 13 bases between the two germline ends. CDR3 sequence: CASSPGDSPNTGELFF. CDR3 bases: TGTGCCAGCAGTCCCGGCGACAGTCCGAACACCGGGGAGCTGTTTTTT.

This sequence joins TRBV6-7 and TRBJ2-3, with D perhaps matching TRBD1 or TRBD2 (5 bases each). TRBV6-7 qualifies as an ORF whose function is uncertain. This CDR3 has 18 residues. Trimming shortened V by 1 base and J by 1 base, and 18 bases separated the two germline ends. The CDR3 spells CASSYCGPSGTCTDTQYF. DNA for the CDR3: TGTGCCAGCAGTTACTGCGGGCCCTCCGGGACCTGCACAGATACGCAGTATTTT.

V and J are TRBV6-5 and TRBJ2-1; D is unresolved. This CDR3 is 12 amino acids long. V was clipped by 5 bases and J by 7 bases, with 9 bases between them. The germline V gene encodes CDR1 MNHEY and CDR2 SVGAGI. The chain's CDR3 is CASSRPRNEQFF. The CDR3 DNA reads as TGTGCCAGCAGTCGACCTAGGAATGAGCAGTTCTTC.

This chain uses TRBV7-2 with TRBJ2-3; 10 bases align to TRBD1. Per germline, CDR1 SGHTA and CDR2 FQGNSA. The CDR3 is made up of 14 amino acids. Trimming took 5 bases from V and 5 from J; bases not matched to a gene: 4. The CDR3 bases are TGTGCCAGCAGCCGACAGGGGGCGGGAGATACGCAGTATTTT. As protein: CASSRQGAGDTQYF.